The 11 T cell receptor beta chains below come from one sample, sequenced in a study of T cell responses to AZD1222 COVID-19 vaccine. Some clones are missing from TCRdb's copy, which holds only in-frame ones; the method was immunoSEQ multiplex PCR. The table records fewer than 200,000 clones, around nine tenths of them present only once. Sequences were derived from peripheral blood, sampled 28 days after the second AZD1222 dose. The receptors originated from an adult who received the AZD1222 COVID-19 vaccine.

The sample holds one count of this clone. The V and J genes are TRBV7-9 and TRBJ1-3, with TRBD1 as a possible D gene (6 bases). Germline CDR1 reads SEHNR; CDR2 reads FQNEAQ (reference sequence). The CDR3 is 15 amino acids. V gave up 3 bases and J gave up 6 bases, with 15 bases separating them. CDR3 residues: CASSLRQGIENTIYF. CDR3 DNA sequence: TGTGCCAGCAGCTTGAGGCAGGGGATAGAAAACACCATATATTTT.

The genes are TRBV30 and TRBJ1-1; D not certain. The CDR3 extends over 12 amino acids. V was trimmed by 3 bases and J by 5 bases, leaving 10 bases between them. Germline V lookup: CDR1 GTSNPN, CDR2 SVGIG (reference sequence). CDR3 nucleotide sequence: TGTGCCTGGAGCCCCGGGAAGACTGAAGCTTTCTTT. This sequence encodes CAWSPGKTEAFF. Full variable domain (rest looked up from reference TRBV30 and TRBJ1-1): SQTIHQWPATLVQPVGSPLSLECTVEGTSNPNLYWYRQAAGRGLQLLFYSVGIGQISSEVPQNLSASRPQDRQFILSSKKLLLSDSGFYLCAWSPGKTEAFFGQGTRLTVV.

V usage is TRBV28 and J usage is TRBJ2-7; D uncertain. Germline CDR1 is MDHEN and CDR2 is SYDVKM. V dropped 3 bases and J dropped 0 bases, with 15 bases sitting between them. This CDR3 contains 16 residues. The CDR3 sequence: CASSFPSTKSSYEQYF. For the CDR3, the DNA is TGTGCCAGCAGTTTCCCCAGCACTAAAAGCTCCTACGAGCAGTACTTC. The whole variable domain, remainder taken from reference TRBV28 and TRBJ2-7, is DVKVTQSSRYLVKRTGEKVFLECVQDMDHENMFWYRQDPGLGLRLIYFSYDVKMKEKGDIPEGYSVSREKKERFSLILESASTNQTSMYLCASSFPSTKSSYEQYFGPGTRLTVT.

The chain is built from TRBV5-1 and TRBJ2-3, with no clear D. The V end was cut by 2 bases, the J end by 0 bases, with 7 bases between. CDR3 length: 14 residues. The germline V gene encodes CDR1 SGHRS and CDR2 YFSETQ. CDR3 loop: CASSLSASTDTQYF. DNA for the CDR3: TGCGCCAGCAGCTTATCGGCTAGCACAGATACGCAGTATTTT.

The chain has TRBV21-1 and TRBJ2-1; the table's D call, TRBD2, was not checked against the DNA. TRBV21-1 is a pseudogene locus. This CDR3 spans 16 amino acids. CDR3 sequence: CASSNPVCGRLNEQFF. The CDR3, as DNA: TGTGCCAGCAGCAACCCTGTATGCGGGAGGCTCAATGAGCAGTTCTTC.

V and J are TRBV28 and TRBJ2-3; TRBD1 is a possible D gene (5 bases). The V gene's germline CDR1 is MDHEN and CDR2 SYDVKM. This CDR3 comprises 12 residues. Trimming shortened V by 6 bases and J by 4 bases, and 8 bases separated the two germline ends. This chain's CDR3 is CASRAGSDTQYF. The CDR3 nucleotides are TGTGCCAGCAGAGCAGGGTCAGATACGCAGTATTTT.

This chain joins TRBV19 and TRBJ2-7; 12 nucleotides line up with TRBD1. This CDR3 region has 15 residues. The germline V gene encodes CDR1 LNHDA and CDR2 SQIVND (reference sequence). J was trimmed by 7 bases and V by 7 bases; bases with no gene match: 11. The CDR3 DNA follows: TGTGCCAGTACCCCCCGGGGGACAGGGGGCAATGAGCAGTACTTC. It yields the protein CASTPRGTGGNEQYF.

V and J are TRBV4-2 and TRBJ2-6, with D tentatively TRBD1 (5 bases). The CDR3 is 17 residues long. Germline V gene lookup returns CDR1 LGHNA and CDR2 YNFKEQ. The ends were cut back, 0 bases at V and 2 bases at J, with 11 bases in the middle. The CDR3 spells CASSQDKAGTGANVLTF. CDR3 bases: TGTGCCAGCAGCCAAGATAAGGCAGGGACTGGGGCCAACGTCCTGACTTTC.

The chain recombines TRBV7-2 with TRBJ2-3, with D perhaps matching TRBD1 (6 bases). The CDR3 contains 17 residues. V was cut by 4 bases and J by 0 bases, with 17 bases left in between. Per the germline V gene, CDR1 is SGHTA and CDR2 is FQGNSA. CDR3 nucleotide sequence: TGTGCCAGCAGCTCCCTGCCAACAGGGTCTAGCACAGATACGCAGTATTTT. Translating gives CASSSLPTGSSTDTQYF.

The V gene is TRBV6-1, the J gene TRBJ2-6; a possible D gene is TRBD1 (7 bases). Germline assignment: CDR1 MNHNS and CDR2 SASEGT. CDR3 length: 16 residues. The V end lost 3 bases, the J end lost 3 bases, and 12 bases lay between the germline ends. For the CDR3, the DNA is TGTGCCAGCAGTGAGACTAGGGGGCATGGGGCCAACGTCCTGACTTTC. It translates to CASSETRGHGANVLTF.

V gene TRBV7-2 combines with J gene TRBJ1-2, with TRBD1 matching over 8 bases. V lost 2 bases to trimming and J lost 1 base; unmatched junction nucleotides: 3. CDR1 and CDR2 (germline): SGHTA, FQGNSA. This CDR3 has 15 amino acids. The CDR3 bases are TGTGCCAGCAGCTTACCAGGGGGCGTTAACTATGGCTACACCTTC. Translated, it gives CASSLPGGVNYGYTF.